This paragraph reports one T cell receptor beta chain. A second PCR, run for about 7 to 12 cycles, used a sample-barcoded 5' primer plus a J-beta primer mix. From the 5' RACE reads, TCRdb called clonotypes with MiXCR, one entry per CDR3 protein. In the table there are 650,000 to 800,000 distinct CDR3 sequences, approximately 52% of which are singletons. This sample was taken from a study of blood T cells in healthy people across ages. Germline trimming cut 6 bases from V and 2 bases from J; bases unmatched to any gene: 11. This CDR3 comprises 16 residues. Sequencing was carried out using blood. The sequence came from a woman aged 80 or over in good health. The chain couples TRBV12-3 or TRBV12-4 to TRBJ2-3; TRBD2 agrees at 7 bases. The CDR3 protein is CASSLLAGGTTDTQYF. The CDR3 DNA is TGTGCCAGCAGCCTCCTAGCCGGGGGGACCACAGATACGCAGTATTTT.